This TCR beta chain originates from a study of regulatory and conventional T cells in RAG deficiency. Sequencing was performed with immunoSEQ multiplex PCR; in TCRdb, only in-frame clones are kept and a portion is missing. The data contain about 12,000 clones, approximately 93% of them singletons. General study points: Shorter CDR3s in all patient subsets; >75% Treg-Tconv overlap in Omenn.

Blood CD4+ CD25-high CD127-low regulatory T cells supplied the genomic DNA template. A note on this clone: The target antigen is unknown.

The germline CDR1 and CDR2 sequences are LGHNT and FRNRAP. V was clipped by 5 bases and J by 4 bases, with 3 bases between them. This CDR3 contains 11 residues. The same specimen was also included in a second study, on regulatory T cells. From that paper: Primers: 52 TRBV forward and 13 TRBJ reverse. Patient repertoires had restricted TRB V-J pairs and skewed V and J usage, most in Tregs.

The chain couples TRBV12-5 to TRBJ1-3, with no clear D. The sample was CD127- CD25+ CD4+ Tregs sorted from blood. This receptor was identified in a human donor in good health. CDR3 DNA: TGTGCTAGTGGTATAGGAAACACCATATATTTT. Amino acid sequence: CASGIGNTIYF.